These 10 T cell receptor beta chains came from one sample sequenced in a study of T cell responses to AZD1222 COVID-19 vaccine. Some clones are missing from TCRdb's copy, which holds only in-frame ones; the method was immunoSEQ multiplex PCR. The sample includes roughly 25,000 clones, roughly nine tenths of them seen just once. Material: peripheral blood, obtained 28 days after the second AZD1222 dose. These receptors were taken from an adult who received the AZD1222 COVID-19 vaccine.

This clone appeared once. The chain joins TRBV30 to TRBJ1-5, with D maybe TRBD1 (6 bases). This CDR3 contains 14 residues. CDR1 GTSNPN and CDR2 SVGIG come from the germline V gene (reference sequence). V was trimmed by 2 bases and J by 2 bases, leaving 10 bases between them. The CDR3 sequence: CAWSRGAGNQPQHF. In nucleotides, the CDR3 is TGTGCCTGGAGTAGGGGGGCTGGCAATCAGCCCCAGCATTTT. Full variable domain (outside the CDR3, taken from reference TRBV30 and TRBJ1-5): SQTIHQWPATLVQPVGSPLSLECTVEGTSNPNLYWYRQAAGRGLQLLFYSVGIGQISSEVPQNLSASRPQDRQFILSSKKLLLSDSGFYLCAWSRGAGNQPQHFGDGTRLSIL.

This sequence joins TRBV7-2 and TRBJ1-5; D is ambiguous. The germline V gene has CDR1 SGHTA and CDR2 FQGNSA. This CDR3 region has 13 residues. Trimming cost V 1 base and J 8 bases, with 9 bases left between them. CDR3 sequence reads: CASSLGREKPQHF. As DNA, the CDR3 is TGTGCCAGCAGCTTAGGGCGTGAGAAGCCCCAGCATTTT.

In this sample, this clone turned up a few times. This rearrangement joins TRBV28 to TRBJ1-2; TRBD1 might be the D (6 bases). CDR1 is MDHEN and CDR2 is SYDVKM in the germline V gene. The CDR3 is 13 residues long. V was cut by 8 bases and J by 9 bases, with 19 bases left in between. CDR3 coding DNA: TGTGCCAGCTCGGACAGCAATCCTGGTCGCTACACCTTC. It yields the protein CASSDSNPGRYTF.

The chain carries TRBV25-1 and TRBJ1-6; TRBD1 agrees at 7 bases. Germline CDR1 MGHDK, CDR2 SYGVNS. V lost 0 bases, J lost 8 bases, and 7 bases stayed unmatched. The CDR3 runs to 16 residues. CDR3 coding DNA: TGTGCCAGCAGTGAATATCGCGGAACAGGGGATTCACCCCTCCACTTT. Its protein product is CASSEYRGTGDSPLHF.

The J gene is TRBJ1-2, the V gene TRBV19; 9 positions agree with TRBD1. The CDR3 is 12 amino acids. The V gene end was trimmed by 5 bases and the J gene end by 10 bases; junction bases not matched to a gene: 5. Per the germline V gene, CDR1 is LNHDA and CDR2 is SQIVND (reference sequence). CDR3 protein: CASSAGQGYYTF. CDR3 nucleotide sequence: TGTGCCAGTAGTGCGGGACAGGGATACTACACCTTC.

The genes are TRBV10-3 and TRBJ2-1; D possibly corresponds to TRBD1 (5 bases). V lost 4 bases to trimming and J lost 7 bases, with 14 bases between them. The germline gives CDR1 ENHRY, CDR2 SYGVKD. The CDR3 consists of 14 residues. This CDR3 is CAISGTTGGNEQFF. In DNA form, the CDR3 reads TGTGCCATCAGTGGGACAACGGGTGGAAATGAGCAGTTCTTC.

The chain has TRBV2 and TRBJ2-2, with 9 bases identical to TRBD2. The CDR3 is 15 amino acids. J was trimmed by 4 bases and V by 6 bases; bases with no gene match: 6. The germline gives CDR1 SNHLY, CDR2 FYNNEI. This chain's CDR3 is CASRGSGGRTGELFF. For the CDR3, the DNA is TGTGCCAGCAGGGGAAGCGGGGGGCGCACCGGGGAGCTGTTTTTT.

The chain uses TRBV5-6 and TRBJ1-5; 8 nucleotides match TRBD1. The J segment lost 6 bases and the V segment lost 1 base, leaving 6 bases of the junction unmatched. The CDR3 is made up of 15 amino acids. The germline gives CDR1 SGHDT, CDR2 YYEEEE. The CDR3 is CASSLMAGGSQPQHF. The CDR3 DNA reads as TGTGCCAGCAGCTTGATGGCAGGGGGCAGTCAGCCCCAGCATTTT.

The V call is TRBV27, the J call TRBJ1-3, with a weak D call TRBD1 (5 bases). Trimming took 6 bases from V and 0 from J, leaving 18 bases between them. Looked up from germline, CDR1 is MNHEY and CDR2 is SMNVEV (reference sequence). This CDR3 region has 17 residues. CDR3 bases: TGTGCCAGCAGCAGATCCGGGGCGCGGACCTCTGGAAACACCATATATTTT. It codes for CASSRSGARTSGNTIYF.

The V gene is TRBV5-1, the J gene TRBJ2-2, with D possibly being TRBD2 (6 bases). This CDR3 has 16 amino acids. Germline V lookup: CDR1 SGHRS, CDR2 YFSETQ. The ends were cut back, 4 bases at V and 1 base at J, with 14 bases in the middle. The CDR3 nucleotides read TGCGCCAGCAGCCTGGGGGGAGCGGGGAACACCGGGGAGCTGTTTTTT. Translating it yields CASSLGGAGNTGELFF. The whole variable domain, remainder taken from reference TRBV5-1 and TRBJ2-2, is KAGVTQTPRYLIKTRGQQVTLSCSPISGHRSVSWYQQTPGQGLQFLFEYFSETQRNKGNFPGRFSGRQFSNSRSEMNVSTLELGDSALYLCASSLGGAGNTGELFFGEGSRLTVL.